The TCR beta chain under discussion was sequenced for a study of blood T cell repertoires in COVID-19. About the research overall: Samples representing acute and convalescent COVID-19 were sourced from the United States, Italy and Spain. In each case, the material was cDNA or gDNA derived from T cells, B-cell-depleted T cells, or PBMCs.

Germline V gene lookup returns CDR1 SGDLS and CDR2 YYNGEE. This CDR3 spans 15 amino acids. Losses at the gene ends were 4 bases for V and 10 bases for J; bases not matched to a gene: 12. In the original processing: Amplification with reference gene primers provided the estimates of nucleated cell counts. Here immunoSEQ multiplex PCR was the method, and the copy in TCRdb shows in-frame clones only, minus some. V, J and clone size were drawn from that table, and D and trimming were deduced from the DNA. The sample lists tens of thousands of clones; about 93% were seen once. V usage is TRBV9 and J usage is TRBJ1-2, with TRBD1 matching over 11 bases. Sequenced sample: peripheral blood. The sequence was collected from a woman of 80 years or more with acute or convalescent COVID-19. CDR3 sequence reads: CASSSVGGTGGNYTF. CDR3 bases: TGTGCCAGCAGCTCGGTCGGGGGGACAGGGGGAAACTACACCTTC. Full variable domain (remainder filled in from reference TRBV9 and TRBJ1-2): DSGVTQTPKHLITATGQRVTLRCSPRSGDLSVYWYQQSLDQGLQFLIQYYNGEERAKGNILERFSAQQFPDLHSELNLSSLELGDSALYFCASSSVGGTGGNYTFGSGTRLTVV.